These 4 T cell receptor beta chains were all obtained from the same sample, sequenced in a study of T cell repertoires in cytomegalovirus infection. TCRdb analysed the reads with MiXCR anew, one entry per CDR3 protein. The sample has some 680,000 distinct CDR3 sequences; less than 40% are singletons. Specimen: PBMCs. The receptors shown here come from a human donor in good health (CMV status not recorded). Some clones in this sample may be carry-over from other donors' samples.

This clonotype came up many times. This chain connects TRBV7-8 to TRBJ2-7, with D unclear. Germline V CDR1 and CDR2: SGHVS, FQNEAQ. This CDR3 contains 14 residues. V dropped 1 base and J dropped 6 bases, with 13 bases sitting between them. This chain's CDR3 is CASSLGQEWAEQYF. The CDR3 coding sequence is TGTGCCAGCAGCTTAGGGCAGGAGTGGGCCGAGCAGTACTTC.

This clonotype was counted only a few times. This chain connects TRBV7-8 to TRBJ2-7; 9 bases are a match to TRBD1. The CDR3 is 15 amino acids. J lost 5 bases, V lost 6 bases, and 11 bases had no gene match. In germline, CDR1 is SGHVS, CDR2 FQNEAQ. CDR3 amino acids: CASSPRGTGSDEQYF. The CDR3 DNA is TGTGCCAGCAGTCCCAGAGGGACAGGGTCCGACGAGCAGTACTTC.

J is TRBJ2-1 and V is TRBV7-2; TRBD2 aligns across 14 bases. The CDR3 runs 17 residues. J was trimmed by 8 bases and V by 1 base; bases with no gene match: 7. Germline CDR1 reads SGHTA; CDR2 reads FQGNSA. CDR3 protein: CASSLVATSGRAHEQFF. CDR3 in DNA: TGTGCCAGCAGCTTAGTTGCGACTAGCGGGAGGGCACATGAGCAGTTCTTC. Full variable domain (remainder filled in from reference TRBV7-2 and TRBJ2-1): GAGVSQSPSNKVTEKGKDVELRCDPISGHTALYWYRQSLGQGLEFLIYFQGNSAPDKSGLPSDRFSAERTGGSVSTLTIQRTQQEDSAVYLCASSLVATSGRAHEQFFGPGTRLTVL.

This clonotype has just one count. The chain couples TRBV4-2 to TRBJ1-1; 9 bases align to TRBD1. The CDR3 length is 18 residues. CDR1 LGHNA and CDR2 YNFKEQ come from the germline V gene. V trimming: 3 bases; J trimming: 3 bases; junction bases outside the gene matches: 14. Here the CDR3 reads CASSQELLGGQGDTEAFF. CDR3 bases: TGTGCCAGCAGCCAGGAACTATTGGGGGGACAGGGCGACACTGAAGCTTTCTTT.